A single sample is the source of the 14 T cell receptor beta chains below, sequenced in a study of blood T cells in healthy people across ages. The use of a sample-barcoded 5' primer and a J-beta primer mix characterized a second PCR of roughly 6 to 11 cycles. Each CDR3 protein is one row after TCRdb ran MiXCR on the 5' RACE reads. The sample lists roughly 500,000 distinct CDR3 sequences, 27% seen once, with 18% in the top ten. The specimen sequenced was blood. The receptors shown here come from a woman in her 70s in good health.

V gene TRBV5-1 combines with J gene TRBJ1-1; the D is unclear. V lost 4 bases and J 1 base, leaving 11 bases between the germline ends. CDR3 length: 14 amino acids. Germline CDR1 SGHRS, CDR2 YFSETQ. In nucleotides, the CDR3 is TGCGCCAGCAGCGTGCAACAGTCGAACACTGAAGCTTTCTTT. This gives the protein CASSVQQSNTEAFF. The full variable domain, in which reference TRBV5-1 and TRBJ1-1 provide the parts outside the CDR3, is KAGVTQTPRYLIKTRGQQVTLSCSPISGHRSVSWYQQTPGQGLQFLFEYFSETQRNKGNFPGRFSGRQFSNSRSEMNVSTLELGDSALYLCASSVQQSNTEAFFGQGTRLTVV.

The chain employs TRBV5-1 and TRBJ2-3; 9 nucleotides agree with TRBD2. The junction had 13 bases not matched to a gene; V was cut back by 2 bases and J by 0 bases. Germline V gene data show CDR1 as SGHRS and CDR2 as YFSETQ. The CDR3 totals 19 residues. CDR3 coding DNA: TGCGCCAGCAGCTTCCTGGGACTAGCCCTTTCGGGTAGCACAGATACGCAGTATTTT. Protein: CASSFLGLALSGSTDTQYF.

The chain carries TRBV2 and TRBJ2-5, with no clear D. CDR3 length: 14 amino acids. The V end lost 2 bases, the J end lost 1 base, and 8 bases lay between the germline ends. The germline V gene encodes CDR1 SNHLY and CDR2 FYNNEI. The CDR3 spells CASSELTGQETQYF. CDR3 nucleotide sequence: TGTGCCAGCAGTGAATTGACGGGCCAAGAGACCCAGTACTTC.

The sample holds a few counts of this clonotype. The chain employs TRBV5-1 and TRBJ2-7; 7 nucleotides match TRBD2. There are 14 residues in the CDR3. Per germline, CDR1 SGHRS and CDR2 YFSETQ. Unmatched junction bases numbered 7, after V lost 4 bases and J lost 3 bases. The DNA of the CDR3 is TGCGCCAGCAGCGGCGGGGGTTCAGGCTACGAGCAGTACTTC. Its translation is CASSGGGSGYEQYF. Full variable domain (remainder filled in from reference TRBV5-1 and TRBJ2-7): KAGVTQTPRYLIKTRGQQVTLSCSPISGHRSVSWYQQTPGQGLQFLFEYFSETQRNKGNFPGRFSGRQFSNSRSEMNVSTLELGDSALYLCASSGGGSGYEQYFGPGTRLTVT.

This clonotype has a single count. This chain connects TRBV20-1 to TRBJ1-2, with D hard to call. The CDR3 has 11 amino acids. The V gene lost 4 bases and the J gene lost 8 bases, with 11 bases spanning the gap. CDR1 and CDR2 from the germline V gene are DFQATT and SNEGSKA (reference sequence). Written as DNA, the CDR3 is TGCAGTGCTATGGGGAGCGGGGGCTACACCTTC. It translates to CSAMGSGGYTF.

This clonotype was seen more than once but under ten times. The chain carries TRBV12-3 or TRBV12-4 and TRBJ2-2; 10 nucleotides line up with TRBD2. The CDR3 extends over 20 amino acids. V lost 2 bases, J lost 3 bases, and 15 bases stayed unmatched. Here the CDR3 DNA reads TGTGCCAGCAGTTTATCAAGGATGGCTAGCGGGGGCGATTACACCGGGGAGCTGTTTTTT. As protein: CASSLSRMASGGDYTGELFF.

This CDR3 reads CASSSLAGRTDTQYF. The CDR3 bases are TGTGCCAGCAGCTCACTAGCGGGGCGCACAGATACGCAGTATTTT. The V and J genes are TRBV7-2 and TRBJ2-3; 10 bases fit TRBD2. Per germline, CDR1 SGHTA and CDR2 FQGNSA. The CDR3 sequence is 15 residues long. Germline trimming cut 4 bases from V and 1 base from J; bases unmatched to any gene: 2.

The genes are TRBV5-1 and TRBJ2-3; the D gene is possibly TRBD1 (6 bases). The CDR3 covers 13 residues. CDR1 SGHRS and CDR2 YFSETQ come from the germline V gene. V lost 4 bases and J 6 bases, leaving 12 bases between the germline ends. The CDR3 loop is CASSGQGLDTQYF. The CDR3 DNA follows: TGCGCCAGCAGCGGCCAGGGGTTGGATACGCAGTATTTT.

This clonotype was seen only a few times. This chain links TRBV11-2 with TRBJ2-7; tentative D call: TRBD2 (7 bases). This CDR3 comprises 12 residues. V dropped 6 bases and J dropped 9 bases, with 15 bases sitting between them. Looked up from germline, CDR1 is SGHAT and CDR2 is FQNNGV. The CDR3: CASRGGPFWQYF. CDR3 bases: TGTGCCAGCAGGGGGGGGCCCTTTTGGCAGTACTTC.

This sequence joins TRBV7-2 and TRBJ1-2, with 11 bases matching TRBD1. V shed 4 bases, J shed 7 bases, and the junction held 5 bases outside the gene matches. Germline loops: CDR1 SGHTA, CDR2 FQGNSA. The CDR3 is made up of 14 amino acids. The CDR3 coding sequence is TGTGCCAGCAGCTGGAAGGGGACAGGGGGTGGCTACACCTTC. It yields the protein CASSWKGTGGGYTF.

With regard to this clonotype: This likely comes from a read error, as the CDR3 has no conserved phenylalanine or tryptophan at its end. The V call is TRBV5-1, the J call TRBJ1-4; 10 bases align to TRBD1. CDR1 is SGHRS and CDR2 is YFSETQ in the germline V gene. This CDR3 is 16 amino acids long. Trimming removed 2 bases from V and 7 bases from J; junction bases left unmatched: 8. For the CDR3, the DNA is TGCGCCAGCAGCTTCGCCTCCCGGGACAGGGGTGAAAAACTGTTTCTT. Its translation is CASSFASRDRGEKLFL.

J is TRBJ2-7 and V is TRBV6-1, with D perhaps being TRBD1 or TRBD2 (5 bases each). CDR3 size: 19 residues. Trimming removed 4 bases from V and 7 bases from J, with 32 bases in between. Germline CDR1 and CDR2: MNHNS and SASEGT. In nucleotides, the CDR3 is TGTGCCAGCAGTGCAACGACGAACCCTACTCGGGACGCTAGGAGAGAGCAGTACTTC. This sequence encodes CASSATTNPTRDARREQYF.

This clonotype was seen only a few times. The chain is built from TRBV6-1 and TRBJ2-5, with 9 nucleotides matching TRBD2. CDR1 MNHNS and CDR2 SASEGT come from the germline V gene. The length of the CDR3 is 16 residues. V lost 4 bases, J lost 1 base, and 7 bases stayed unmatched. This CDR3 is CASSVAAGGFQETQYF. In DNA form, the CDR3 reads TGTGCCAGCAGTGTGGCAGCGGGGGGCTTCCAAGAGACCCAGTACTTC.

The chain uses TRBV7-3 and TRBJ2-5, with 7 bases aligning to TRBD2. The end of the DNA is better explained by TRBJ2-1, so the J call may be wrong. Germline lookup yields CDR1 SGHTA and CDR2 FQGTGA. The CDR3 consists of 13 residues. CDR3 region: CASSLGGENEQFF. The CDR3 nucleotides are TGTGCCAGCAGCTTAGGGGGGGAGAATGAGCAGTTCTTC.